Listed below are T cell receptor beta chains from one sample, sequenced in a study of T cell responses to AZD1222 COVID-19 vaccine. Measured with immunoSEQ multiplex PCR; TCRdb has only the in-frame clones, and not every one. The table has some 120,000 clones, about 93% seen once; the top ten hold 4% to 4.5%. The sequences come from peripheral blood, collected 28 days after the second dose of the MenACWY control vaccine. The receptors were sampled from an adult who received the MenACWY meningococcal vaccine as a control. CDR3s leave out the opening cysteine and the closing phenylalanine or tryptophan. A D gene is named only where the DNA matches it firmly.

d_call j_call v_call cdr3_aa
- TRBJ1-6 TRBV7-2 ASSPGPSSYNSPLH
TRBD1 TRBJ1-4 TRBV7-8 ASSYGQGDQKLF
TRBD1 TRBJ2-2 TRBV18 ASSQGQTTGELF
- TRBJ2-3 TRBV4-1 ASSQGLEQQFTDTQY
TRBD1 TRBJ2-7 TRBV28 ASSRILRDRGTYEQY
TRBD2 TRBJ2-1 TRBV3-1/TRBV3-2 ASSYAGGYNEQF
- TRBJ2-3 TRBV11-2 ASSPTRGSTDTQY
- TRBJ1-5 TRBV10-1 ASSEGSDTFLQPQH
- TRBJ2-1 TRBV27 ASSNETSYNEQF
- TRBJ1-3 TRBV28 ASSFSSTGNTIY
TRBD2 TRBJ2-1 TRBV7-2 ASSSTSGGYEQF
- TRBJ1-1 TRBV19 ASGARVNTEAF
TRBD1 TRBJ2-2 TRBV6-5 ASRGQGAFGELF
- TRBJ1-2 TRBV12-3/TRBV12-4 ASSSPRGGYT
TRBD2 TRBJ2-7 TRBV4-1 ASSQVPGGGYEQY
- TRBJ1-6 TRBV9 ASSVYRDSPLH